The 24 T cell receptor beta chains reported below all come from one sample, sequenced in a study of blood T cells in healthy people across ages. Sample-barcoded 5' priming and a J-beta primer mix drove a second PCR of roughly 7 to 11 cycles. Using its own MiXCR run on the 5' RACE reads, TCRdb lists one record per CDR3 protein. The sample lists around 1,100,000 distinct CDR3 sequences; roughly two fifths were seen once. The sequenced sample consisted of blood. These receptors originate from a young man in good health.

This clonotype appeared a few times. The genes are TRBV4-3 and TRBJ2-3, with D perhaps TRBD2 (5 bases). Per germline, CDR1 LGHNA and CDR2 YSLEER. The CDR3 is 14 amino acids. V was cut by 0 bases and J by 6 bases, with 10 bases left in between. CDR3 DNA sequence: TGCGCCAGCAGCCAAGATCTTCGCGGGGATACGCAGTATTTT. Its translation: CASSQDLRGDTQYF.

The V gene is TRBV7-2, the J gene TRBJ2-1; TRBD2 aligns across 7 bases. Germline CDR1 reads SGHTA; CDR2 reads FQGNSA. This CDR3 region has 14 residues. V gave up 1 base and J gave up 7 bases; unmatched junction bases: 4. CDR3 region: CASSLGGGLNEQFF. The DNA of the CDR3 is TGTGCCAGCAGCTTAGGGGGGGGGTTGAATGAGCAGTTCTTC.

V is TRBV20-1 and J is TRBJ1-4, with a possible D match to TRBD1 (5 bases). The V end lost 1 base, the J end lost 3 bases, and 9 bases lay between the germline ends. Germline CDR1 is DFQATT and CDR2 is SNEGSKA (reference sequence). The CDR3 is 14 residues long. This CDR3 reads CSARGDVSNEKLFF. In DNA, the CDR3 is TGCAGTGCTAGAGGGGACGTCTCTAATGAAAAACTGTTTTTT.

This clonotype was observed many times. The chain joins TRBV25-1 to TRBJ1-1; the D is unclear. V gave up 4 bases and J gave up 3 bases, with 9 bases separating them. There are 13 residues in the CDR3. The germline CDR1 and CDR2 sequences are MGHDK and SYGVNS. As DNA, the CDR3 is TGTGCCAGCAGTGGGGGAGGCGACACTGAAGCTTTCTTT. Amino acid sequence: CASSGGGDTEAFF.

The CDR3 here is CASRYDAGTSDEQFF. The CDR3 region has the DNA TGTGCCAGCAGATACGACGCGGGGACTAGCGATGAGCAGTTCTTC. The V gene is TRBV6-2 or TRBV6-3, the J gene TRBJ2-1; 10 positions agree with TRBD2. V dropped 6 bases and J dropped 8; count of bases not matched to a gene: 10. This CDR3 has 15 amino acids. Germline V gene data show CDR1 as MNHEY and CDR2 as SVGEGT.

This clonotype has more than one count but fewer than ten. The chain recombines TRBV27 with TRBJ2-3, with D possibly being TRBD2 (6 bases). V gave up 7 bases and J gave up 2 bases, with 13 bases separating them. CDR3 length equals 14 residues. Germline V gene data show CDR1 as MNHEY and CDR2 as SMNVEV (reference sequence). The CDR3 region has the DNA TGTGCCAGCAAGGAGCGCGGGACCACAGATACGCAGTATTTT. It translates to CASKERGTTDTQYF.

The CDR3 DNA is TGTGCCAGCAGCTTGCAGGGGTTCCGCTATGGCTACACCTTC. It yields the protein CASSLQGFRYGYTF. The genes are TRBV11-2 and TRBJ1-2; D may be TRBD1 (6 bases). Germline CDR1 SGHAT, CDR2 FQNNGV. The CDR3 covers 14 residues. The V end lost 3 bases, the J end lost 4 bases, and 12 bases lay between the germline ends.

The genes are TRBV2 and TRBJ2-5; D gene unclear. CDR3 length: 13 residues. Germline lookup yields CDR1 SNHLY and CDR2 FYNNEI. Trimming removed 7 bases from V and 5 bases from J, with 14 bases in between. The CDR3 sequence: CASMKGRWETQYF. Written as DNA, the CDR3 is TGTGCCAGCATGAAGGGCAGGTGGGAGACCCAGTACTTC.

The chain has TRBV2 and TRBJ1-1; 10 nucleotides agree with TRBD1. The V and J ends lost 6 bases and 11 bases, in that order; junction bases with no gene match: 6. Germline V gene data show CDR1 as SNHLY and CDR2 as FYNNEI. This CDR3 has 12 residues. Here the CDR3 DNA reads TGTGCCAGCAGCGACAGGGGGCCCAGGGCTTTCTTT. This codes for CASSDRGPRAFF.

This clonotype was observed a handful of times. V usage is TRBV4-2 and J usage is TRBJ2-1, with 8 bases identical to TRBD2. The germline CDR1 and CDR2 sequences are LGHNA and YNFKEQ. Unmatched junction bases numbered 8, after V lost 1 base and J lost 9 bases. The CDR3 is made up of 15 amino acids. Here the CDR3 DNA reads TGTGCCAGCAGCCAAGGGGGACTAGGGGCTCGTGAGCAGTTCTTC. Translation gives CASSQGGLGAREQFF.

Only a few counts were recorded for this clonotype. The rearrangement links TRBV18 to TRBJ1-1; 10 bases fit TRBD1. Germline V gene lookup returns CDR1 KGHSH and CDR2 LQKENI. V lost 4 bases to trimming and J lost 3 bases; unmatched junction nucleotides: 11. CDR3 length: 17 residues. CDR3 amino acids: CASSQAGTGAMDTEAFF. The CDR3 DNA reads TGTGCCAGCTCACAGGCCGGGACAGGGGCTATGGACACTGAAGCTTTCTTT.

In its sample, this clonotype was seen a few times. The V and J genes are TRBV25-1 and TRBJ1-2, with TRBD1 as a possible D gene (5 bases). The CDR3 loop spans 14 amino acids. Deletions cut 1 base from V and 7 bases from J, with 13 bases between. CDR1 is MGHDK, CDR2 SYGVNS, per germline. This CDR3 reads CASSELEGPTGYTF. The CDR3 coding sequence is TGTGCCAGCAGTGAATTGGAGGGGCCGACTGGCTACACCTTC.

The chain carries TRBV20-1 and TRBJ2-7, with 7 bases lining up with TRBD1. The CDR3 consists of 13 residues. The trim removed 1 base at V and 6 bases at J, leaving 6 bases unmatched. Germline CDR1 DFQATT, CDR2 SNEGSKA (reference sequence). CDR3 in amino acids: CSARGDRESEQYF. The DNA of the CDR3 is TGCAGTGCTAGAGGAGACAGGGAGAGCGAGCAGTACTTC.

This chain links TRBV4-2 with TRBJ1-1, with a possible D match to TRBD1 (5 bases). There are 14 residues in the CDR3. Germline V gene data show CDR1 as LGHNA and CDR2 as YNFKEQ. Deletions cut 1 base from V and 8 bases from J, with 14 bases between. CDR3 DNA: TGTGCCAGCAGCCAAGGGGGACGAGAAACCGAAGCTTTCTTT. Residues: CASSQGGRETEAFF.

Turning to this clonotype: At one end, the junction sequence differs from germline, possibly due to a read error. The chain uses TRBV27 and TRBJ2-2, with 7 nucleotides matching TRBD1. The CDR3 runs to 14 residues. CDR1 and CDR2 from the germline V gene are MNHEY and SMNVEV (reference sequence). CDR3 residues: CASSKTGNIGELFF. The CDR3 DNA sequence: TGTGCCAGCAGTAAGACAGGGAACATCGGGGAGCTGTTTTTT.

This clonotype has only a few counts. The chain carries TRBV2 and TRBJ1-2, with D unresolved. CDR1 is SNHLY, CDR2 FYNNEI, per germline. The ends were cut back, 6 bases at V and 12 bases at J, with 14 bases in the middle. The length of the CDR3 is 11 residues. The CDR3 loop reads CASSVQTTNTF. CDR3 bases: TGTGCCAGCAGCGTCCAGACTACGAACACCTTC.

V and J are TRBV6-6 and TRBJ1-1; D uncertain. The CDR3 runs to 14 residues. Trimming took off 1 base at V and 2 bases at J, with 8 bases between the two ends. Germline lookup yields CDR1 MNHNY and CDR2 SVGAGI (reference sequence). CDR3 coding DNA: TGTGCCAGCAGTTACTTTGGCGTAAACACTGAAGCTTTCTTT. It translates to CASSYFGVNTEAFF.

CDR3 sequence reads: CASTLDSTGGLYGYTF. Here the CDR3 DNA reads TGTGCCAGCACCCTGGACAGCACAGGGGGGCTATATGGCTACACCTTC. J is TRBJ1-2 and V is TRBV6-5, with 8 bases lining up with TRBD1. The CDR3 totals 16 residues. V shed 7 bases and J 5 bases; nucleotides not matched to a gene: 15. The germline V gene encodes CDR1 MNHEY and CDR2 SVGAGI.

The rearrangement links TRBV20-1 to TRBJ2-1; weak D call: TRBD2 (5 bases). The CDR3 contains 16 residues. The ends were cut back, 3 bases at V and 1 base at J, with 16 bases in the middle. Germline V gives CDR1 DFQATT, CDR2 SNEGSKA (reference sequence). Here the CDR3 reads CSARAPVAGSYNEQFF. CDR3 nucleotide sequence: TGCAGTGCTAGGGCCCCGGTGGCGGGTTCCTACAATGAGCAGTTCTTC.

This sequence joins TRBV13 and TRBJ2-1; TRBD2 matches 11 bases. Germline-derived CDR1 and CDR2 are PRHDT and FYEKMQ (reference sequence). J was trimmed by 7 bases and V by 5 bases; bases with no gene match: 7. The CDR3 has 15 residues. The CDR3 region has the DNA TGTGCCAGCAGCGCCACTAGCGGGGGTCTTAATGAGCAGTTCTTC. Its protein product is CASSATSGGLNEQFF. Full variable domain (missing parts from reference TRBV13 and TRBJ2-1): AAGVIQSPRHLIKEKRETATLKCYPIPRHDTVYWYQQGPGQDPQFLISFYEKMQSDKGSIPDRFSAQQFSDYHSELNMSSLELGDSALYFCASSATSGGLNEQFFGPGTRLTVL.

V is TRBV5-1 and J is TRBJ1-1, with 7 positions matching TRBD1. CDR3 size: 15 residues. Germline CDR1 reads SGHRS; CDR2 reads YFSETQ. Trimming cost V 4 bases and J 6 bases; bases outside gene matches: 12. For the CDR3, the DNA is TGCGCCAGCAGCCCCATGACAGGGATCAACCCTGAAGCTTTCTTT. The encoded protein is CASSPMTGINPEAFF.

The chain couples TRBV24-1 to TRBJ1-1; D call uncertain. The V end was cut by 5 bases, the J end by 3 bases, with 9 bases between. CDR1 is KGHDR and CDR2 is SFDVKD in the germline V gene. The CDR3 is 13 residues long. The DNA for the CDR3 is TGTGCCACCAGTGGTAGAGGAGACACTGAAGCTTTCTTT. Amino acids: CATSGRGDTEAFF.

The chain recombines TRBV12-3 or TRBV12-4 with TRBJ2-1, with 10 nucleotides matching TRBD2. J gave up 13 bases and V 6 bases, and 12 bases lay outside the gene matches. The CDR3 is made up of 14 amino acids. The CDR3 DNA is TGTGCCAGCAGGGGTCGAGCGGGGGGGTTGAGACAGTTCTTC. This codes for CASRGRAGGLRQFF.

This clonotype was picked up a small number of times. This chain connects TRBV6-5 to TRBJ1-5; D is unresolved. The CDR3 sequence is 13 residues long. CDR1 and CDR2 from the germline V gene are MNHEY and SVGAGI. The V gene lost 0 bases and the J gene lost 7 bases, with 7 bases spanning the gap. CDR3 coding DNA: TGTGCCAGCAGTTACTCAGCCCGACAGCCCCAGCATTTT. It specifies CASSYSARQPQHF.